There are a few counts of the clone carrying this TCR beta chain. The data stem from a study of T-cell reconstitution after alpha-beta-depleted transplantation in children. The length of the CDR3 is 14 residues. Germline CDR1 and CDR2: MDHEN and SYDVKM. J lost 2 bases, V lost 8 bases, and 7 bases had no gene match. TCRbeta library preparation incorporated unique molecular identifiers. TCRdb processed the PCR reads anew with MiXCR; each CDR3 protein has one entry. This sample yields some 120,000 distinct CDR3 sequences, of which 20% to 25% are seen a single time; about 10% belongs to the top ten. The rearrangement links TRBV28 to TRBJ2-5; TRBD2 aligns across 8 bases. Sequences were derived from PBMCs, mostly from graft donor cells, sampled 180 days after TCRalphabeta/CD19-depleted stem cell transplant. This TCR derives from a male patient aged 2 to 10 who had a stem cell transplant for chronic granulomatous disease, so the T cells may come from the graft donor. The CDR3 DNA sequence: TGTGCCAGCGTATCGGGGGGGAAACAAGAGACCCAGTACTTC. It yields the protein CASVSGGKQETQYF. Together with reference TRBV28 and TRBJ2-5, the CDR3 gives the full variable domain: DVKVTQSSRYLVKRTGEKVFLECVQDMDHENMFWYRQDPGLGLRLIYFSYDVKMKEKGDIPEGYSVSREKKERFSLILESASTNQTSMYLCASVSGGKQETQYFGPGTRLLVL.